The sequence of this TCR beta chain was determined in a study of T cells in Graves' hyperthyroidism and ophthalmopathy. Ten or more counts support this clonotype. Its antigen is as yet unknown. General study points: Ophthalmopathy was distinguished from stable hyperthyroidism by 13 V-J signatures. Ophthalmopathy got predicted by the model a median around 6.8 months before its onset.

The germline gives CDR1 DFQATT, CDR2 SNEGSKA (reference sequence). V lost 3 bases and J 0 bases, leaving 13 bases between the germline ends. CDR3 length: 15 amino acids. Using RNA transcripts as the source, TCR beta CDR3 regions were amplified. The HTBI primer set drove a first-round RT-PCR of the TCR CDR3. TCRdb recomputed calls from the multiplex PCR reads with MiXCR, one row per CDR3 protein. The table has around 600,000 distinct CDR3 sequences, 13% to 15% seen once; the top ten hold approximately 12%. Fresh peripheral blood, 9.5 to 10 ml of it, supplied the PBMCs. The chain uses TRBV20-1 and TRBJ2-3; D not resolved. Sequencing input: blood. The receptor's source is a woman in her forties or fifties with Graves' ophthalmopathy. CDR3: CSASPRAPSTDTQYF. DNA of the CDR3: TGCAGTGCTAGCCCCCGGGCCCCTAGCACAGATACGCAGTATTTT.